This passage covers 16 T cell receptor beta chains from one sample sequenced in a study of blood T cells in healthy people across ages. Through a sample-barcoded 5' primer and a J-beta primer mix, a second PCR was run for roughly 7 to 11 cycles. One entry per CDR3 protein, called by TCRdb with MiXCR from the 5' RACE reads. The sample yields about 730,000 distinct CDR3 sequences, 35% to 45% seen once. Source material: blood. The receptors here all came from a woman aged 55 to 70 in good health.

The J gene is TRBJ2-1, the V gene TRBV25-1; 7 nucleotides match TRBD2. With 4 bases clipped from V and 0 bases from J, the junction kept 9 bases outside the gene matches. CDR1 and CDR2 (germline): MGHDK, SYGVNS. The CDR3 has 17 residues. The CDR3 region is CASSGWGGRDSYNEQFF. CDR3 nucleotide sequence: TGTGCCAGCAGTGGATGGGGGGGGAGAGACTCCTACAATGAGCAGTTCTTC.

J is TRBJ1-5 and V is TRBV20-1; D is uncertain. V lost 0 bases and J lost 11, with 11 bases in between. The germline V gene encodes CDR1 DFQATT and CDR2 SNEGSKA (reference sequence). This CDR3 is 12 amino acids long. CDR3 sequence: CSAREPPSAQHF. The CDR3 nucleotides read TGCAGTGCTAGAGAGCCCCCTTCCGCCCAGCATTTT.

The chain employs TRBV30 and TRBJ2-5, with D possibly being TRBD2 (5 bases). The better agreement between TRBJ2-7 and the DNA end casts doubt on the J call. The CDR3 length is 17 residues. From germline, CDR1 is GTSNPN and CDR2 SVGIG (reference sequence). The CDR3 DNA sequence: TGTGCCTGGAGTGTAAACATCGGGTCCGACTATGACTACGAGCAGTACTTC. Translation gives CAWSVNIGSDYDYEQYF.

This sequence joins TRBV6-6 and TRBJ1-1; the D is unclear. The CDR3 covers 17 residues. The V and J ends lost 0 bases and 1 base respectively, with 15 bases between them. Germline CDR1 MNHNY, CDR2 SVGAGI (reference sequence). For the CDR3, the DNA is TGTGCCAGCAGTTACTCGGCCCCGCAATTAGAGAACACTGAAGCTTTCTTT. Translation gives CASSYSAPQLENTEAFF.

The chain joins TRBV28 to TRBJ2-7; the match to TRBD2 covers 10 bases. V lost 4 bases and J lost 4; bases outside the gene matches: 4. Germline V lookup: CDR1 MDHEN, CDR2 SYDVKM. The CDR3 is 14 residues long. CDR3 sequence (DNA): TGTGCCAGCAGTTCTAGCGGGAGTAGATACGAGCAGTACTTC. Its translation: CASSSSGSRYEQYF.

There are a few counts of this clonotype. The chain has TRBV5-1 and TRBJ2-1; 11 nucleotides line up with TRBD2. The CDR3 length is 16 residues. Germline lookup yields CDR1 SGHRS and CDR2 YFSETQ. V lost 4 bases to trimming and J lost 7 bases; unmatched junction nucleotides: 10. The DNA for the CDR3 is TGCGCCAGCAGCAAGAAACTAGCGGGGGACCTAAATGAGCAGTTCTTC. Residues: CASSKKLAGDLNEQFF.

This chain joins TRBV6-4 and TRBJ2-2; D is uncertain. Germline V gene lookup returns CDR1 MRHNA and CDR2 SNTAGT. The ends were cut back, 6 bases at V and 1 base at J, with 9 bases in the middle. This CDR3 region has 14 residues. This CDR3 is CASSSQQNTGELFF. CDR3 bases: TGTGCCAGCAGCTCCCAGCAGAACACCGGGGAGCTGTTTTTT.

The rearrangement joins TRBV7-2 to TRBJ2-1, with 12 bases that match TRBD2. The CDR3 contains 17 residues. Trimming took 2 bases from V and 9 from J; bases not matched to a gene: 11. Germline V gives CDR1 SGHTA, CDR2 FQGNSA. In DNA, the CDR3 is TGTGCCAGCAGCTTATTTTCGTCTAGCGGGAGGGATGGTGAGCAGTTCTTC. Protein sequence: CASSLFSSSGRDGEQFF.

In its sample, this clonotype was seen a few times. The chain has TRBV7-3 and TRBJ2-7; weak D call: TRBD2 (5 bases). The germline V gene encodes CDR1 SGHTA and CDR2 FQGTGA. The CDR3 runs to 13 residues. The V end was cut by 2 bases, the J end by 7 bases, with 12 bases between. CDR3 sequence reads: CASSLEPEGEQYF. CDR3 nucleotide sequence: TGTGCCAGCAGCTTAGAGCCTGAGGGAGAGCAGTACTTC.

The chain employs TRBV7-2 and TRBJ2-5, with 14 bases identical to TRBD2. The CDR3 covers 17 residues. Per the germline V gene, CDR1 is SGHTA and CDR2 is FQGNSA. The V gene end was trimmed by 5 bases and the J gene end by 6 bases; junction bases not matched to a gene: 11. The CDR3 nucleotides read TGTGCCAGCAGCCGAGCCGGGACTAGCGGGAGTTTAAAGACCCAGTACTTC. The encoded protein is CASSRAGTSGSLKTQYF. The whole variable domain, filled in from reference TRBV7-2 and TRBJ2-5, reads GAGVSQSPSNKVTEKGKDVELRCDPISGHTALYWYRQSLGQGLEFLIYFQGNSAPDKSGLPSDRFSAERTGGSVSTLTIQRTQQEDSAVYLCASSRAGTSGSLKTQYFGPGTRLLVL.

This clonotype was observed once. The rearrangement links TRBV29-1 to TRBJ2-1, with D unclear. Germline V gives CDR1 SQVTM, CDR2 ANQGSEA. Trimming stripped 6 bases from V and 3 bases from J, with 12 bases between. The CDR3 is 13 amino acids. Written as DNA, the CDR3 is TGCAGCGTGGGCGATCGAGGCTACAATGAGCAGTTCTTC. Amino acids: CSVGDRGYNEQFF.

This clonotype was observed a handful of times. The J gene is TRBJ2-7, the V gene TRBV9, with 10 positions matching TRBD1. The CDR3 totals 14 residues. V lost 2 bases to trimming and J lost 3 bases; unmatched junction nucleotides: 2. Germline V gives CDR1 SGDLS, CDR2 YYNGEE. The CDR3 coding sequence is TGTGCCAGCAGCGTTGGGACAGGGGTCTACGAGCAGTACTTC. Translated, it gives CASSVGTGVYEQYF.

The chain combines TRBV6-5 with TRBJ1-2, with D maybe TRBD1 (5 bases). Germline V gene sequence: CDR1 MNHEY, CDR2 SVGAGI. V was cut by 5 bases and J by 2 bases, with 12 bases left in between. The CDR3 covers 14 residues. The CDR3 DNA follows: TGTGCCAGCAGTCGATCCAGGGAAAACTATGGCTACACCTTC. Encoded protein: CASSRSRENYGYTF.

In this sample, this clonotype turned up a few times. This sequence joins TRBV18 and TRBJ2-7; 10 positions match TRBD2. The germline gives CDR1 KGHSH, CDR2 LQKENI. The CDR3 spans 15 residues. Losses at the gene ends were 3 bases for V and 4 bases for J; bases not matched to a gene: 6. The CDR3 spells CASSPLAGVRYEQYF. The DNA for the CDR3 is TGTGCCAGCTCACCCCTAGCGGGGGTACGATACGAGCAGTACTTC.

Only a few counts were recorded for this clonotype. The V and J genes are TRBV3-1 and TRBJ2-1, with TRBD2 matching 15 bases. J was trimmed by 7 bases and V by 10 bases; bases with no gene match: 11. CDR1 and CDR2 (germline): LGHDT, YNNKEL (reference sequence). CDR3 size: 16 residues. CDR3 in DNA: TGTGCCATTATTAGGGGACTAGCGGGAGGATGGAATGAGCAGTTCTTC. Amino acids: CAIIRGLAGGWNEQFF.

This chain uses TRBV5-1 with TRBJ1-1, with TRBD1 as a possible D gene (5 bases). Germline V gene data show CDR1 as SGHRS and CDR2 as YFSETQ. This CDR3 is built from 13 residues. Trimming left V 1 base short and J 7 bases short, with 11 bases between. CDR3 nucleotides: TGCGCCAGCAGCTTGACAGGACCGGGTGAAGCTTTCTTT. It codes for CASSLTGPGEAFF.